This T cell receptor (beta chain) was identified in a study of CD8 T cells in ankylosing spondylitis. Trimming stripped 3 bases from V and 7 bases from J, with 18 bases between. CDR1 is SGHVS, CDR2 FNYEAQ, per germline. This CDR3 region has 15 residues. This clonotype has a handful of counts. Antigen unknown. Study-level points and caveats: Reported data indicate significant enrichment of disease-linked clones within matched ankylosing spondylitis synovial fluid. Some motif variants were previously reported in reactive arthritis synovial fluid and blood. Disease-linked clones displayed a CD8+ phenotype and appeared relatively rarely in peripheral blood. A motif of 7 to 9 highly homologous TCR beta variants was seen as apparently characteristic of ankylosing spondylitis blood.

A quantitative 5'-RACE method, one with molecular barcodes, was used to make TCR beta libraries. TCRdb itself ran the 5' RACE reads through MiXCR, one entry per CDR3 protein. The sample includes 800,000 to 900,000 distinct CDR3 sequences, around 11% of them seen just once. Sequencing input: blood, either unsorted or a sorted T cell fraction (not recorded which). The chain recombines TRBV7-6 with TRBJ1-2; weak D call: TRBD1 (5 bases). The origin of this receptor is a male donor with ankylosing spondylitis. The CDR3 loop reads CASSLIHSPGTGYTF. The CDR3 nucleotides are TGTGCCAGCAGCTTGATCCACTCCCCAGGGACTGGCTACACCTTC.